Listed below are T cell receptor beta chains from one sample, sequenced in a study of blood T cells in healthy people across ages. TCRdb processed the 5' RACE reads anew with MiXCR; each CDR3 protein has one entry. This sample carries roughly 1,500,000 distinct CDR3 sequences, 30% to 40% of them seen once, and the ten largest clones take approximately 11%. The sample taken for sequencing was blood. The receptors derive from a woman in her twenties or thirties in good health. The CDR3 runs from the conserved cysteine through the conserved F or W. A D gene is named only where the DNA matches it firmly. Expanded clones get a size class; other rows say once, few or many, or leave the size out.

CDR3 DNA,CDR3 protein,clone size,J gene,V gene,D gene
TGTGCCAGCAGGAAGGGGCGAAGCGGGGTTAGCGAGACCCAGTACTTC,CASRKGRSGVSETQYF,NA,TRBJ2-5,TRBV2,TRBD2
TGTGCCAGCAGCAAAACAGGGGACAAACTGTTTTTT,CASSKTGDKLFF,few,TRBJ1-4,TRBV7-9,TRBD1
TGTGCCAGCAGACGGTCCACAGAGATAGCCAAAACCATTCAGTACTTC,CASRRSTEIAKTIQYF,NA,TRBJ2-4,TRBV6-2/TRBV6-3,NA
TGTGCCAGCAGCTTAGCGGTACTAGTTAATGAGCAGTTCTTC,CASSLAVLVNEQFF,many,TRBJ2-1,TRBV7-2,NA
TGCAGTGCCCCCGACCCCTTGAGCGGGGCCTGGTACGAGCAGTACTTC,CSAPDPLSGAWYEQYF,NA,TRBJ2-7,TRBV20-1,TRBD2
TGCGCAAGCAGCCAGCACCCGGGACCAGAGAACGAGCAGTACTTC,CASSQHPGPENEQYF,NA,TRBJ2-7,TRBV4-1,NA
TGCAGTGCTAGAGACACAAGGCCGGTCTGGCAGCCCCAGCATTTT,CSARDTRPVWQPQHF,NA,TRBJ1-5,TRBV20-1,NA
TGTGCCAGCCGCGCTCCTGCCGGTTTTGAAAAACTGTTTTTT,CASRAPAGFEKLFF,few,TRBJ1-4,TRBV14,NA
TGTGCCAGCTTTGGGCAGACCTATGGCTACACCTTC,CASFGQTYGYTF,few,TRBJ1-2,TRBV27,NA
TGTGCCGGGACCTTTAGCGGGAGATTTGACGAGCAGTACTTC,CAGTFSGRFDEQYF,few,TRBJ2-7,TRBV30,TRBD2
TGCAGTGCTAGACCTGGACGCCTCAAAAACACTCAGTACTTC,CSARPGRLKNTQYF,NA,TRBJ2-4,TRBV20-1,NA
TGCAGCGTCCTAAAGGCTGGGGCCAACGTCCTGACTTTC,CSVLKAGANVLTF,many,TRBJ2-6,TRBV29-1,NA
TGCGCCAGCAGCTCCACGGACGCGAAATATAATGGCTACACCTTC,CASSSTDAKYNGYTF,NA,TRBJ1-2,TRBV5-1,NA
TGTGCCAGCAGTGTTGTAGGACAGGGAGGGTATGGCTACACCTTC,CASSVVGQGGYGYTF,NA,TRBJ1-2,TRBV2,TRBD1
TGTGCCAGCAGTTACGTTGGGGGACAGGGGCTTGAGCAGCCCCAGCATTTT,CASSYVGGQGLEQPQHF,NA,TRBJ1-5,TRBV6-2/TRBV6-3,TRBD1
TGTGCCAGCAGCTTTGCGAGGGAAGGGGGCTACACCTTC,CASSFAREGGYTF,NA,TRBJ1-2,TRBV7-2,NA
TGTGCCAGCAGTCCCTGGTTAGGCCAGGTTGGCACTGAAGCTTTCTTT,CASSPWLGQVGTEAFF,NA,TRBJ1-1,TRBV7-9,NA
TGTGCCACCAGTGACCTAAAGACTAGCGGGAGTCCTAAAGAGCTGTTTTTT,CATSDLKTSGSPKELFF,NA,TRBJ2-2,TRBV24-1,TRBD2
TGCAGTGCTAGAGGCCGGACTAGCGGGCACCAAGAGACCCAGTACTTC,CSARGRTSGHQETQYF,NA,TRBJ2-5,TRBV20-1,TRBD2
TGTGCCAGCAGCTTAGAAGCCTTCCCGACCTACGAGCAGTACTTC,CASSLEAFPTYEQYF,NA,TRBJ2-7,TRBV7-2,NA